The following is a T cell receptor (beta chain) sequence with its context. TCRdb's table, derived via immunoSEQ multiplex PCR, lists solely in-frame clones and lacks some. Its table lists around 190,000 clones. The record originates from a study of control samples from healthy donors and cancer patients. Trimming left V 2 bases short and J 3 bases short, with 7 bases between. The germline CDR1 and CDR2 sequences are MNHNS and SASEGT. This CDR3 comprises 14 residues. The sequenced sample was blood. This receptor was obtained from a woman aged 25-40 years in good health. This rearrangement joins TRBV6-1 to TRBJ2-2, with unresolved D. CDR3 bases: TGTGCCAGCAGTGAAAGAACAGACACCGGGGAGCTGTTTTTT. It encodes CASSERTDTGELFF.